These 32 T cell receptor beta chains came from one sample sequenced in a study of cytomegalovirus exposure and HLA in healthy donors. In the PCR, 60 Vbeta and 13 Jbeta primers were used. Some clones are missing from TCRdb's copy, which holds only in-frame ones; the method was immunoSEQ multiplex PCR. Seen here are 99,000 or so clones, more than 75% observed once, and the top ten hold roughly 1.7%. Sequenced sample: PBMCs. Source of these receptors: a woman aged 40-49 years in good health and CMV-seronegative.

V and J are TRBV5-1 and TRBJ2-1, with D tentatively TRBD2 (5 bases). Trimming stripped 7 bases from V and 5 bases from J, with 19 bases between. The CDR3 totals 15 residues. Germline CDR1 SGHRS, CDR2 YFSETQ. The CDR3 coding sequence is TGCGCCAGCCTTAAAGGGAGTAATGGGGACAATGAGCAGTTCTTC. Protein product: CASLKGSNGDNEQFF.

The rearrangement uses TRBV6-5 and TRBJ1-5; 8 nucleotides align to TRBD1. The germline gives CDR1 MNHEY, CDR2 SVGAGI. V lost 6 bases, J lost 0 bases, and 4 bases stayed unmatched. The CDR3 is 15 amino acids. This chain's CDR3 is CASRGDRNSNQPQHF. The CDR3 nucleotides are TGTGCCAGCAGGGGGGACAGGAATAGCAATCAGCCCCAGCATTTT.

The J gene is TRBJ1-2, the V gene TRBV5-6, with D possibly matching TRBD1 (5 bases). Trimming took off 3 bases at V and 5 bases at J, with 8 bases between the two ends. From germline, CDR1 is SGHDT and CDR2 YYEEEE. The CDR3 is made up of 12 amino acids. CDR3 DNA sequence: TGTGCCAGCAGCTCGGGGGGTTATGGCTACACCTTC. Translation gives CASSSGGYGYTF.

This chain uses TRBV28 with TRBJ2-7, with 9 bases matching TRBD1. J gave up 5 bases and V 0 bases, and 2 bases lay outside the gene matches. CDR3 size: 14 residues. Germline V gives CDR1 MDHEN, CDR2 SYDVKM. CDR3 amino acids: CASSLWTGGNEQYF. For the CDR3, the DNA is TGTGCCAGCAGTTTATGGACAGGGGGTAACGAGCAGTACTTC. The full variable domain, rest sourced from reference TRBV28 and TRBJ2-7, is DVKVTQSSRYLVKRTGEKVFLECVQDMDHENMFWYRQDPGLGLRLIYFSYDVKMKEKGDIPEGYSVSREKKERFSLILESASTNQTSMYLCASSLWTGGNEQYFGPGTRLTVT.

The chain couples TRBV15 to TRBJ2-7, with D unclear. V was shortened by 5 bases and J by 1 base, with 9 bases between the two germline ends. The length of the CDR3 is 13 residues. Germline CDR1 LNHNV, CDR2 YYDKDF (reference sequence). The CDR3 bases are TGTGCCACCAGCTCCCCCCCGTCCTACGAGCAGTACTTC. Protein: CATSSPPSYEQYF.

The V and J genes are TRBV5-8 and TRBJ2-5; TRBD1 agrees at 8 bases. The CDR3 totals 16 residues. The ends lost 1 base at V and 3 bases at J; junction bases unmatched: 8. CDR1 is SGHTS, CDR2 YDEGEE, per germline. CDR3 DNA: TGTGCCAGCAGCTTGTTTAAATGGACAGGGAAAGAGACCCAGTACTTC. As protein: CASSLFKWTGKETQYF. Together with reference TRBV5-8 and TRBJ2-5, the CDR3 gives the full variable domain: EAGVTQSPTHLIKTRGQQATLRCSPISGHTSVYWYQQALGLGLQFLLWYDEGEERNRGNFPPRFSGRQFPNYSSELNVNALELEDSALYLCASSLFKWTGKETQYFGPGTRLLVL.

This clone showed up just a few times. The chain joins TRBV7-8 to TRBJ2-4; 7 bases are a match to TRBD1. V was clipped by 1 base and J by 1 base; unmatched bases: 10. This CDR3 has 18 residues. CDR1 is SGHVS, CDR2 FQNEAQ, per germline. The CDR3 here is CASSLEGARASAKNIQYF. CDR3 bases: TGTGCCAGCAGCTTAGAGGGGGCTCGGGCTTCGGCCAAAAACATTCAGTACTTC.

This chain links TRBV5-1 with TRBJ1-1, with D possibly matching TRBD1 (6 bases). The CDR3 is made up of 13 amino acids. CDR1 SGHRS and CDR2 YFSETQ come from the germline V gene. V dropped 5 bases and J dropped 1 base, with 9 bases sitting between them. CDR3 nucleotide sequence: TGCGCCAGCAGGGAACAGGGGAACACTGAAGCTTTCTTT. The encoded protein is CASREQGNTEAFF.

This rearrangement joins TRBV27 to TRBJ2-1, with D possibly matching TRBD2 (6 bases). This CDR3 has 14 residues. V lost 3 bases and J lost 0, with 6 bases in between. Germline-derived CDR1 and CDR2 are MNHEY and SMNVEV (reference sequence). The CDR3 here is CASSLTSSYNEQFF. The CDR3 DNA follows: TGTGCCAGCAGTTTGACTAGCTCCTACAATGAGCAGTTCTTC.

This clone was observed once. The V and J genes are TRBV13 and TRBJ2-7; D is unclear. The V gene's germline CDR1 is PRHDT and CDR2 FYEKMQ (reference sequence). The CDR3 loop spans 14 amino acids. Trimming left V 5 bases short and J 3 bases short, with 14 bases between. In DNA, the CDR3 is TGTGCCAGCAGCCCTAGTACCGGGTTCTACGAGCAGTACTTC. As protein: CASSPSTGFYEQYF.

The chain carries TRBV7-6 and TRBJ1-2; D possibly corresponds to TRBD1 (5 bases). The V gene lost 5 bases and the J gene lost 8 bases, with 15 bases spanning the gap. CDR1 and CDR2 (germline): SGHVS, FNYEAQ. The CDR3 loop spans 13 amino acids. CDR3: CASSPNQGNGYTF. In nucleotides, the CDR3 is TGTGCCAGCAGCCCGAACCAGGGTAACGGCTACACCTTC.

The rearrangement joins TRBV15 to TRBJ1-2; no reliable D call. This CDR3 is built from 13 residues. The V end was cut by 3 bases, the J end by 5 bases, with 10 bases between. The germline gives CDR1 LNHNV, CDR2 YYDKDF (reference sequence). CDR3 sequence (DNA): TGTGCCACCAGCAGGGAGGTGGGGTATGGCTACACCTTC. It is translated as CATSREVGYGYTF.

This chain joins TRBV4-3 and TRBJ2-5; a weak D match, TRBD1 (6 bases). The better agreement between TRBJ2-7 and the DNA end casts doubt on the J call. Germline values: CDR1 LGHNA, CDR2 YSLEER. CDR3 length equals 15 residues. The CDR3: CASSQDMTGPYEQYF. The CDR3 DNA is TGCGCCAGCAGCCAAGATATGACAGGTCCTTACGAGCAGTACTTC.

The gene calls are TRBV28 and TRBJ1-2; no clear D gene. The CDR3 length is 14 residues. In germline, CDR1 is MDHEN, CDR2 SYDVKM. Trimming removed 6 bases from V and 4 bases from J, with 15 bases in between. The CDR3 loop reads CASSSPASAYGYTF. CDR3 nucleotides: TGTGCCAGCAGCTCCCCCGCCAGCGCCTATGGCTACACCTTC.

The chain couples TRBV28 to TRBJ1-1, with D unclear. CDR3 size: 14 residues. Germline CDR1 and CDR2: MDHEN and SYDVKM. Trimming removed 10 bases from V and 0 bases from J, with 15 bases in between. The DNA of the CDR3 is TGTGCCACCGTAAATCCGGTTATGAACACTGAAGCTTTCTTT. Translating gives CATVNPVMNTEAFF.

The V gene is TRBV7-2, the J gene TRBJ2-4; D unclear. V was shortened by 5 bases and J by 3 bases, with 17 bases between the two germline ends. Germline V gene data show CDR1 as SGHTA and CDR2 as FQGNSA. The CDR3 runs to 16 residues. DNA for the CDR3: TGTGCCAGCAGCCCGGTCTCCCAAATGGTCAAAAACATTCAGTACTTC. It yields the protein CASSPVSQMVKNIQYF.

The CDR3 DNA reads TGTGCCAGCAGCCAAGGACTAGATCCCGGGGAGCTGTTTTTT. This encodes CASSQGLDPGELFF. The V gene is TRBV4-2, the J gene TRBJ2-2; D may be TRBD2 (6 bases). Germline values: CDR1 LGHNA, CDR2 YNFKEQ. The CDR3 has 14 residues. V gave up 1 base and J gave up 6 bases, with 9 bases separating them.

The chain uses TRBV30 and TRBJ2-1; D might be TRBD2 (7 bases). The CDR3 totals 15 residues. Germline CDR1 reads GTSNPN; CDR2 reads SVGIG (reference sequence). Trimming took 2 bases from V and 8 from J, leaving 19 bases between them. The CDR3 region has the DNA TGTGCCTGGAGTCCGAGGGGGGGCAGGGGCGATGAGCAGTTCTTC. This codes for CAWSPRGGRGDEQFF.

This chain links TRBV5-1 with TRBJ2-7; the match to TRBD1 covers 8 bases. Germline CDR1 is SGHRS and CDR2 is YFSETQ. The CDR3 has 16 residues. Trimming removed 0 bases from V and 3 bases from J; junction bases left unmatched: 8. The chain's CDR3 is CASSLETGTGLYEQYF. The CDR3, as DNA: TGCGCCAGCAGCTTGGAAACTGGGACAGGCCTCTACGAGCAGTACTTC.

The chain employs TRBV7-3 and TRBJ1-1; D not certain. V dropped 1 base and J dropped 3 bases, with 6 bases sitting between them. Germline V CDR1 and CDR2: SGHTA, FQGTGA. The CDR3 is 13 amino acids. CDR3: CASSLNRDTEAFF. The CDR3 bases are TGTGCCAGCAGCTTAAATCGGGACACTGAAGCTTTCTTT.

The chain uses TRBV18 and TRBJ1-5; tentative D call: TRBD1 (6 bases). CDR3 size: 15 residues. V gave up 0 bases and J gave up 2 bases, with 8 bases separating them. CDR1 and CDR2 from the germline V gene are KGHSH and LQKENI. CDR3 residues: CASSPPSGGNQPQHF. CDR3 DNA sequence: TGTGCCAGCTCACCACCTTCAGGGGGCAATCAGCCCCAGCATTTT. Combining the CDR3 with reference TRBV18 and TRBJ1-5 gives the whole variable domain NAGVMQNPRHLVRRRGQEARLRCSPMKGHSHVYWYRQLPEEGLKFMVYLQKENIIDESGMPKERFSAEFPKEGPSILRIQQVVRGDSAAYFCASSPPSGGNQPQHFGDGTRLSIL.

The rearrangement uses TRBV9 and TRBJ1-2, with D unclear. This CDR3 spans 16 amino acids. Germline-derived CDR1 and CDR2 are SGDLS and YYNGEE. V lost 0 bases to trimming and J lost 4 bases, with 16 bases between them. Here the CDR3 reads CASSVGYLELLYGYTF. The CDR3 DNA is TGTGCCAGCAGCGTAGGGTACCTCGAGCTTCTCTATGGCTACACCTTC.

The V call is TRBV7-9, the J call TRBJ1-5; a weak D match, TRBD1 (6 bases). The CDR3 spans 15 residues. Trimming took off 5 bases at V and 2 bases at J, with 13 bases between the two ends. Per the germline V gene, CDR1 is SEHNR and CDR2 is FQNEAQ (reference sequence). The CDR3 region is CASSPGHSGNQPQHF. The DNA for the CDR3 is TGTGCCAGCAGCCCGGGACATTCGGGCAATCAGCCCCAGCATTTT. The full variable domain, with the rest looked up from reference TRBV7-9 and TRBJ1-5, is DTGVSQNPRHKITKRGQNVTFRCDPISEHNRLYWYRQTLGQGPEFLTYFQNEAQLEKSRLLSDRFSAERPKGSFSTLEIQRTEQGDSAMYLCASSPGHSGNQPQHFGDGTRLSIL.

This chain connects TRBV10-3 to TRBJ2-2; 7 nucleotides match TRBD2. The germline CDR1 and CDR2 sequences are ENHRY and SYGVKD. The CDR3 consists of 13 residues. V lost 6 bases and J lost 5; bases outside the gene matches: 3. CDR3 sequence reads: CAIRTGGTGELFF. CDR3 coding DNA: TGTGCCATCAGGACGGGAGGAACCGGGGAGCTGTTTTTT.

This chain uses TRBV10-3 with TRBJ2-7; D perhaps matches TRBD2 (6 bases). Trimming removed 6 bases from V and 1 base from J, with 10 bases in between. The CDR3 totals 13 residues. Germline V gives CDR1 ENHRY, CDR2 SYGVKD. The CDR3 here is CAIRVGGSYEQYF. CDR3 in DNA: TGTGCCATCAGGGTCGGGGGTTCCTACGAGCAGTACTTC.

The rearrangement links TRBV18 to TRBJ1-1; D possibly corresponds to TRBD1 (5 bases). Trimming removed 3 bases at V and 4 bases at J, with 18 bases between. In germline, CDR1 is KGHSH, CDR2 LQKENI. This CDR3 spans 16 amino acids. DNA for the CDR3: TGTGCCAGCTCACCGAACCAGGGTCGGACTAGCACTGAAGCTTTCTTT. It codes for CASSPNQGRTSTEAFF.

CDR3 region: CASSLSGQPNYGYTF. The DNA of the CDR3 is TGTGCCAGCTCACTTTCAGGGCAGCCTAACTATGGCTACACCTTC. This sequence joins TRBV18 and TRBJ1-2; possibly TRBD1 for D (5 bases). The CDR3 has 15 residues. Trimming cost V 4 bases and J 0 bases, with 12 bases left between them. CDR1 is KGHSH, CDR2 LQKENI, per germline.

The chain combines TRBV15 with TRBJ2-7; 9 bases are a match to TRBD1. CDR3 size: 16 residues. V shed 1 base and J 5 bases; nucleotides not matched to a gene: 9. CDR1 LNHNV and CDR2 YYDKDF come from the germline V gene (reference sequence). CDR3 residues: CATSRVGSGQGNEQYF. Here the CDR3 DNA reads TGTGCCACCAGCAGAGTGGGTTCGGGACAGGGTAACGAGCAGTACTTC.

V and J are TRBV4-3 and TRBJ2-1; D perhaps matches TRBD2 (5 bases). The V gene's germline CDR1 is LGHNA and CDR2 YSLEER. This CDR3 is built from 15 residues. V was clipped by 0 bases and J by 8 bases, with 14 bases between them. The CDR3 region is CASSQDRLAGDEQFF. The CDR3 DNA sequence: TGCGCCAGCAGCCAAGATAGGCTAGCTGGGGATGAGCAGTTCTTC.

A remark on this clone: One end of the junction fails to match germline, which may point to a read error. The chain couples TRBV15 to TRBJ1-2, with D hard to call. The CDR3 is 13 residues long. From germline, CDR1 is LNHNV and CDR2 YYDKDF (reference sequence). The CDR3 DNA sequence: TGTGCCACCAGCAGCAGCCTAGGATATGGCTGCACCTTC. Amino acid sequence: CATSSSLGYGCTF.

This clone was seen only a few times. V gene TRBV2 combines with J gene TRBJ1-6; 10 bases are shared with TRBD1. Unmatched junction bases numbered 9, after V lost 7 bases and J lost 9 bases. Germline CDR1 is SNHLY and CDR2 is FYNNEI. The CDR3 contains 15 residues. The CDR3 coding sequence is TGTGCCAGCATCGAACAGACAGGGGGCAGTTCACCCCTCCACTTT. The encoded protein is CASIEQTGGSSPLHF. Full variable domain (missing parts from reference TRBV2 and TRBJ1-6): EPEVTQTPSHQVTQMGQEVILRCVPISNHLYFYWYRQILGQKVEFLVSFYNNEISEKSEIFDDQFSVERPDGSNFTLKIRSTKLEDSAMYFCASIEQTGGSSPLHFGNGTRLTVT.

This rearrangement joins TRBV19 to TRBJ1-5; 9 nucleotides line up with TRBD1. Germline CDR1 and CDR2: LNHDA and SQIVND (reference sequence). V dropped 10 bases and J dropped 11; count of bases not matched to a gene: 18. This CDR3 spans 15 amino acids. This chain's CDR3 is CATGQGPSARVAQHF. CDR3 nucleotides: TGTGCCACTGGACAGGGGCCATCCGCAAGGGTGGCCCAGCATTTT.